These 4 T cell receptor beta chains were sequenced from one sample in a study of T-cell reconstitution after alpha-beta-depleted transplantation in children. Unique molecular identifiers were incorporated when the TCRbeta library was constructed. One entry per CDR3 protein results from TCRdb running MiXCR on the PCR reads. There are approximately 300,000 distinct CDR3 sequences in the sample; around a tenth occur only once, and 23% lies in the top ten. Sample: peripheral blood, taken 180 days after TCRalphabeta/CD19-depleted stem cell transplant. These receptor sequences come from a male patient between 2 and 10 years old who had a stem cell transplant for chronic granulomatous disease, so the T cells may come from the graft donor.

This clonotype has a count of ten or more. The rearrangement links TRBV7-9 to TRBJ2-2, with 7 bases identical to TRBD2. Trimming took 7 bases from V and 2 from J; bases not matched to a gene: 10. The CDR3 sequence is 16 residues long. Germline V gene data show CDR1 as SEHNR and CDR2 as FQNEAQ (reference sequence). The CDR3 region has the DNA TGTGCCAGCACCATTAAGGAAGCGGGAAACACCGGGGAGCTGTTTTTT. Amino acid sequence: CASTIKEAGNTGELFF.

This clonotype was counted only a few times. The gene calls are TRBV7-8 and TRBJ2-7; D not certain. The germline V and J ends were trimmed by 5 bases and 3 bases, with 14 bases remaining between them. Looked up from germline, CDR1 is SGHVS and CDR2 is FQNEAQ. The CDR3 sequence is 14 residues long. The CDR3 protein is CASSPGPADYEQYF. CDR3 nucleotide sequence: TGTGCCAGCAGCCCCGGGCCAGCAGACTACGAGCAGTACTTC.

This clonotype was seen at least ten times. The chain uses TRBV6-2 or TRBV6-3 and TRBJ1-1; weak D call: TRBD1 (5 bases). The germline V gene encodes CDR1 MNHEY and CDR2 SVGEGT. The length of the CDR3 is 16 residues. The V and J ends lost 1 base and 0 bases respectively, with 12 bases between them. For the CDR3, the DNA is TGTGCCAGCAGTTACTTCGTCGGACAAATGAACACTGAAGCTTTCTTT. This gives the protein CASSYFVGQMNTEAFF.

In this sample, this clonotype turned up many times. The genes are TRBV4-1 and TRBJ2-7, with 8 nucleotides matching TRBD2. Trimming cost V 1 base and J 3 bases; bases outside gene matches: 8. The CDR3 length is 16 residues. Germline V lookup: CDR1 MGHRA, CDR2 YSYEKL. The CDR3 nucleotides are TGCGCCAGCAGCCAAGCTTTTGCGGGGGGTATCTACGAGCAGTACTTC. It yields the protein CASSQAFAGGIYEQYF.